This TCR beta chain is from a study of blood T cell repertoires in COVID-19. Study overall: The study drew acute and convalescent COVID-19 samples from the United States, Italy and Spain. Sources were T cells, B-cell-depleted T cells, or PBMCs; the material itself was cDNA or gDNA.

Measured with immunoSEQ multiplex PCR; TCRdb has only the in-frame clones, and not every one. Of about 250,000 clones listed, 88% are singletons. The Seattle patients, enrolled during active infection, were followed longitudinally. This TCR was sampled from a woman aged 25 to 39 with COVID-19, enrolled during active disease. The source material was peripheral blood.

The CDR3 loop reads CASSFGGPYEQYF. The CDR3 coding sequence is TGTGCCAGTAGTTTCGGAGGGCCCTACGAGCAGTACTTC. The chain joins TRBV19 to TRBJ2-7; TRBD2 is a possible D gene (6 bases). Germline V gene sequence: CDR1 LNHDA, CDR2 SQIVND (reference sequence). Trimming shortened V by 5 bases and J by 2 bases, and 10 bases separated the two germline ends. The CDR3 runs 13 residues. Together with reference TRBV19 and TRBJ2-7, the CDR3 gives the full variable domain: DGGITQSPKYLFRKEGQNVTLSCEQNLNHDAMYWYRQDPGQGLRLIYYSQIVNDFQKGDIAEGYSVSREKKESFPLTVTSAQKNPTAFYLCASSFGGPYEQYFGPGTRLTVT.